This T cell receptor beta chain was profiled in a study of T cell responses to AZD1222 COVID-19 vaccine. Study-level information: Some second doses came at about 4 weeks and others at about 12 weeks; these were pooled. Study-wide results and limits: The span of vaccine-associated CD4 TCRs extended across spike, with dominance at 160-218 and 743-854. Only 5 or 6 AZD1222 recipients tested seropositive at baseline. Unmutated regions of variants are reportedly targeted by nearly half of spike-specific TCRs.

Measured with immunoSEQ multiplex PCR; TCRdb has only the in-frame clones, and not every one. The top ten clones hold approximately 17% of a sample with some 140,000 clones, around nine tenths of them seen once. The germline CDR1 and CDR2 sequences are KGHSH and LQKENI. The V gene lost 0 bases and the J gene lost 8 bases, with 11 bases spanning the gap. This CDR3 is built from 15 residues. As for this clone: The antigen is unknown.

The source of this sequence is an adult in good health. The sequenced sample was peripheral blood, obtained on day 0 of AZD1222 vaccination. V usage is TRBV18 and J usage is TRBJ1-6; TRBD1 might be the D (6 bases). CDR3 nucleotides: TGTGCCAGCTCACCACCGGGGGGGGCTTATTCACCCCTCCACTTT. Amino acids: CASSPPGGAYSPLHF.